This T cell receptor (beta chain) stems from a study of human T cells and chemical hapten exposure. Study information: A roughly 2 cm by roughly 2 cm inner upper arm patch received 2% DPC for sensitization. Among samples, TCR yields varied mainly because of small differences in pooled library volume. Whole-study findings and limits: With regard to DPC sensitization, TCRs above 1 in 1000 frequency did not change.

This clonotype was counted between two and nine times. Its antigen is unknown. Documented time point: patch test 2, 6 weeks after DPC sensitization. The treatment denotes: therapeutic diphenylcyclopropenone sensitization with weekly scalp DPC. Whole blood that had not been fractionated was the source of extracted total RNA. The CDR3 is made up of 15 amino acids. Trimming took 5 bases from V and 7 from J; bases not matched to a gene: 6. Germline V CDR1 and CDR2: SGHTA, FQGTGA. Authors' analysis steps: Per sample, the median was approximately 96,000 TCRs, with values from around 25,000 to 690,000. Using its own MiXCR run on the RACE reads, TCRdb lists one record per CDR3 protein. The V and J calls were not made by the authors but by TCRdb's processing. The table records tens of thousands of distinct CDR3 sequences, 9.5% to 10% of them present only once.

The gene calls are TRBV7-3 and TRBJ1-6; 9 positions match TRBD1. This TCR came from a woman younger than 45 with alopecia areata. Some clones in this sample may be carry-over from other donors' samples. Sequenced here: whole blood, sampled in connection with sensitization to the hapten diphenylcyclopropenone (DPC). The CDR3 bases are TGTGCCAGCAGCCCGACGGGACAGGGAAATTCACCCCTCCACTTT. Translation gives CASSPTGQGNSPLHF. The variable domain in full, completed from reference TRBV7-3 and TRBJ1-6, reads GAGVSQTPSNKVTEKGKYVELRCDPISGHTALYWYRQSLGQGPEFLIYFQGTGAADDSGLPNDRFFAVRPEGSVSTLKIQRTERGDSAVYLCASSPTGQGNSPLHFGNGTRLTVT.